The 7 T cell receptor beta chains presented below share a single source sample, sequenced in a study of human T cells and chemical hapten exposure. Each CDR3 protein gets one entry after TCRdb re-called the RACE reads with MiXCR. The sample shows some 200,000 distinct CDR3 sequences, 30% of them seen only once. Time point given: pre-sensitization, week 0. Treatment indicated: therapeutic diphenylcyclopropenone sensitization with weekly scalp DPC. Sample: whole blood, taken in connection with sensitization to the hapten diphenylcyclopropenone (DPC). These receptor sequences come from a woman aged 25 to 39 with alopecia areata. Some clones in this sample may be carry-over from other donors' samples.

The chain couples TRBV29-1 to TRBJ2-1; 9 positions agree with TRBD2. This CDR3 is built from 16 residues. V was clipped by 4 bases and J by 8 bases; unmatched bases: 15. The germline V gene has CDR1 SQVTM and CDR2 ANQGSEA. CDR3 amino acids: CSVVGAGGPSKDEQFF. The CDR3 DNA reads as TGCAGCGTTGTTGGGGCGGGAGGGCCTTCCAAGGATGAGCAGTTCTTC.

This clonotype was detected many times. J is TRBJ2-7 and V is TRBV6-5, with 7 bases that match TRBD2. V lost 4 bases and J lost 9; bases outside the gene matches: 6. The CDR3 is 12 residues long. The germline gives CDR1 MNHEY, CDR2 SVGAGI. The CDR3 DNA reads as TGTGCCAGCAGTTCCCCGGGGGGTCGGCAGTACTTC. This gives the protein CASSSPGGRQYF.

The rearrangement links TRBV7-9 to TRBJ1-1; D perhaps matches TRBD1 (5 bases). The CDR3 covers 14 residues. Germline V gene sequence: CDR1 SEHNR, CDR2 FQNEAQ (reference sequence). The ends were cut back, 3 bases at V and 6 bases at J, with 14 bases in the middle. CDR3 region: CASSFRQGPAEAFF. For the CDR3, the DNA is TGTGCCAGCAGCTTTAGGCAGGGTCCTGCTGAAGCTTTCTTT.

This chain joins TRBV28 and TRBJ1-4; no reliable D call. Trimming removed 5 bases from V and 6 bases from J, with 16 bases in between. The CDR3 is 15 amino acids. Germline V lookup: CDR1 MDHEN, CDR2 SYDVKM. CDR3 nucleotide sequence: TGTGCCAGCAGTAGCCAAGGAGGGAGGGATGAAAAACTGTTTTTT. Translation: CASSSQGGRDEKLFF.

The chain couples TRBV3-1 to TRBJ1-1; D possibly corresponds to TRBD1 (6 bases). Germline V gene lookup returns CDR1 LGHDT and CDR2 YNNKEL (reference sequence). The CDR3 totals 12 residues. The ends were cut back, 4 bases at V and 7 bases at J, with 10 bases in the middle. CDR3 in amino acids: CASSLGGGEAFF. CDR3 nucleotide sequence: TGTGCCAGCAGCCTAGGGGGGGGTGAAGCTTTCTTT.

In this sample, this clonotype turned up a few times. The rearrangement uses TRBV6-5 and TRBJ2-1; no reliable D call. The CDR3 runs 11 residues. Per germline, CDR1 MNHEY and CDR2 SVGAGI. Trimming shortened V by 6 bases and J by 8 bases, and 8 bases separated the two germline ends. CDR3 amino acids: CASRRIHEQFF. The CDR3 DNA follows: TGTGCCAGCAGGAGAATCCATGAGCAGTTCTTC.

The chain has TRBV4-3 and TRBJ2-7, with D possibly being TRBD2 (5 bases). The CDR3 covers 15 residues. Trimming pared 1 base from V and 1 base from J, leaving 11 bases between. Germline V gene sequence: CDR1 LGHNA, CDR2 YSLEER. The CDR3 bases are TGCGCCAGCAGCCAAGGCATCGGGGTTTCCTACGAGCAGTACTTC. It encodes CASSQGIGVSYEQYF.